The next 20 T cell receptor beta chains were all read from a single sample in a study of T cells in Graves' hyperthyroidism and ophthalmopathy. Amplified regions were TCR beta CDR3 sequences from RNA transcripts. An initial round of RT-PCR targeting the TCR CDR3 relied on the HTBI primer set. One entry per CDR3 protein, called by TCRdb with MiXCR from the multiplex PCR reads. The top ten clones hold roughly 6.2% of a sample with nearly 600,000 distinct CDR3 sequences, 14% of them seen once. Material for sequencing was blood. The receptors derive from a woman aged 30 to 39 with Graves' hyperthyroidism that later progressed to Graves' ophthalmopathy.

This clonotype was seen more than once but under ten times. The rearrangement joins TRBV5-1 to TRBJ2-1, with TRBD2 matching 7 bases. The germline CDR1 and CDR2 sequences are SGHRS and YFSETQ. The V gene end was trimmed by 2 bases and the J gene end by 1 base; junction bases not matched to a gene: 24. This CDR3 has 22 amino acids. The DNA for the CDR3 is TGCGCCAGCAGCTTAAGAGGCCCGGGATGGGGGAGGGCTGGAGAGTCCTACAATGAGCAGTTCTTC. Its translation is CASSLRGPGWGRAGESYNEQFF.

The gene calls are TRBV28 and TRBJ2-4, with D maybe TRBD2 (6 bases). CDR3 size: 13 residues. The ends were cut back, 6 bases at V and 8 bases at J, with 14 bases in the middle. CDR1 MDHEN and CDR2 SYDVKM come from the germline V gene. Here the CDR3 reads CASSLGREDIQYF. The DNA of the CDR3 is TGTGCCAGCAGCTTAGGCAGGGAGGACATTCAGTACTTC. Using reference TRBV28 and TRBJ2-4 for the parts outside the CDR3, the full variable domain is DVKVTQSSRYLVKRTGEKVFLECVQDMDHENMFWYRQDPGLGLRLIYFSYDVKMKEKGDIPEGYSVSREKKERFSLILESASTNQTSMYLCASSLGREDIQYFGAGTRLSVL.

This clonotype was seen at least ten times. CDR3 nucleotides: TGTGCCAGCAGTTTAACCAGATCGAACACTGAAGCTTTCTTT. Amino acids: CASSLTRSNTEAFF. The chain employs TRBV12-3 or TRBV12-4 and TRBJ1-1; D is uncertain. There are 14 residues in the CDR3. Between the trimmed V and J ends, which lost 2 bases and 1 base, there was a span of 8 bases.

A few counts support this clonotype. The CDR3: CASSRSREVIGTDTQYF. Here the CDR3 DNA reads TGTGCCAGTAGCCGCAGCAGGGAGGTGATCGGCACAGATACGCAGTATTTT. The V and J genes are TRBV19 and TRBJ2-3, with TRBD2 as a possible D gene (6 bases). Trimming took 6 bases from V and 1 from J, leaving 20 bases between them. The CDR3 runs to 17 residues. The germline V gene has CDR1 LNHDA and CDR2 SQIVND (reference sequence).

This clonotype was counted at least ten times. The chain recombines TRBV29-1 with TRBJ2-1, with 9 nucleotides matching TRBD2. Germline CDR1 and CDR2: SQVTM and ANQGSEA. V was pared by 3 bases and J by 8 bases, with 11 bases of the junction left unmatched. The CDR3 is made up of 15 amino acids. CDR3 protein: CSVERGAGGPHEQFF. Here the CDR3 DNA reads TGCAGCGTTGAGAGGGGGGCGGGAGGGCCGCATGAGCAGTTCTTC.

The rearrangement joins TRBV3-1 to TRBJ1-1, with D possibly being TRBD1 (5 bases). The germline CDR1 and CDR2 sequences are LGHDT and YNNKEL (reference sequence). Trimming removed 2 bases at V and 1 base at J, with 11 bases between. The CDR3 is made up of 15 amino acids. CDR3 protein: CASSQPGTGNTEAFF. The DNA of the CDR3 is TGTGCCAGCAGCCAACCCGGGACGGGGAACACTGAAGCTTTCTTT.

This clonotype was seen at least ten times. This rearrangement joins TRBV24-1 to TRBJ1-2; 11 bases are shared with TRBD1. Germline assignment: CDR1 KGHDR and CDR2 SFDVKD. CDR3 size: 15 residues. The junction had 5 bases not matched to a gene; V was cut back by 5 bases and J by 4 bases. CDR3 coding DNA: TGTGCCACCAGTGGCGTGGGACAGGGGGGCTATGGCTACACCTTC. This translates into CATSGVGQGGYGYTF.

This clonotype appeared many times. The chain has TRBV27 and TRBJ1-5, with unresolved D. The CDR3 spans 13 residues. V shed 3 bases and J shed 7 bases, with 10 bases lying between them. CDR1 and CDR2 from the germline V gene are MNHEY and SMNVEV (reference sequence). In DNA form, the CDR3 reads TGTGCCAGCAGTTTCCGGAGGGAGCAGCCCCAGCATTTT. Translating gives CASSFRREQPQHF.

This clonotype was found many times. The chain links TRBV12-5 to TRBJ2-1; 11 bases line up with TRBD2. Trimming took 3 bases from V and 9 from J; bases not matched to a gene: 13. CDR1 is LGHNT, CDR2 FRNRAP, per germline. The CDR3 consists of 17 residues. The chain's CDR3 is CASGFLVTSGSSSEQFF. The CDR3 DNA reads TGTGCTAGTGGTTTCCTCGTTACTAGCGGGAGTTCAAGTGAGCAGTTCTTC.

This clonotype was seen repeatedly, ten times or more. The rearrangement uses TRBV11-2 and TRBJ1-4; D is possibly TRBD1 (5 bases). Trimming left V 8 bases short and J 8 bases short, with 21 bases between. The CDR3 loop spans 15 amino acids. Germline CDR1 reads SGHAT; CDR2 reads FQNNGV. The DNA of the CDR3 is TGTGCCAGCGGCCCCGGGGCACGGAATAGGGAAAAACTGTTTTTT. It encodes CASGPGARNREKLFF.

Ten or more counts support this clonotype. The CDR3 spells CASSLRRGGLEQFF. For the CDR3, the DNA is TGTGCCAGCAGCTTGAGGAGAGGAGGTCTTGAGCAGTTCTTC. The chain combines TRBV11-1 with TRBJ2-1; D might be TRBD2 (5 bases). The germline V and J ends were trimmed by 3 bases and 9 bases, with 15 bases remaining between them. This CDR3 has 14 residues. The germline gives CDR1 SGHAT, CDR2 FQDESV (reference sequence).

This clonotype has more than one count but fewer than ten. The V call is TRBV5-1, the J call TRBJ2-7; 7 nucleotides line up with TRBD1. With V trimmed by 5 bases and J by 0 bases, 5 bases remained unmatched. This CDR3 has 14 amino acids. CDR1 is SGHRS and CDR2 is YFSETQ in the germline V gene. In DNA form, the CDR3 reads TGCGCCAGCAGGCTGACAGGGAACTCCTACGAGCAGTACTTC. Its translation is CASRLTGNSYEQYF. Complete variable domain (other parts from reference TRBV5-1 and TRBJ2-7): KAGVTQTPRYLIKTRGQQVTLSCSPISGHRSVSWYQQTPGQGLQFLFEYFSETQRNKGNFPGRFSGRQFSNSRSEMNVSTLELGDSALYLCASRLTGNSYEQYFGPGTRLTVT.

The rearrangement uses TRBV9 and TRBJ2-3; D tentatively reads TRBD1 or TRBD2 (6 bases each). CDR3 length: 15 residues. CDR1 is SGDLS and CDR2 is YYNGEE in the germline V gene. Between the trimmed V and J ends, which lost 0 bases and 4 bases, there was a span of 12 bases. The DNA for the CDR3 is TGTGCCAGCAGCGTAGTACAGGGAGGCCCAGATACGCAGTATTTT. Protein: CASSVVQGGPDTQYF.

The chain recombines TRBV28 with TRBJ1-4; D remains unclear. Germline loops: CDR1 MDHEN, CDR2 SYDVKM. The V and J ends lost 5 bases and 8 bases respectively, with 12 bases between them. The CDR3 length is 13 residues. The CDR3 loop reads CASSPSTGEKLFF. The CDR3 DNA follows: TGTGCCAGCAGTCCGTCCACTGGGGAAAAACTGTTTTTT.

The rearrangement joins TRBV20-1 to TRBJ2-7, with 12 bases matching TRBD2. The CDR3 consists of 15 residues. In germline, CDR1 is DFQATT, CDR2 SNEGSKA (reference sequence). V was pared by 3 bases and J by 2 bases, with 5 bases of the junction left unmatched. CDR3 sequence: CSARSLAGGPYEQYF. The DNA of the CDR3 is TGCAGTGCTAGGTCCCTAGCGGGAGGGCCCTACGAGCAGTACTTC.

This clonotype has more than one count but fewer than ten. The gene calls are TRBV24-1 and TRBJ2-5, with 10 bases aligning to TRBD1. Trimming at V came to 1 base and at J to 5 bases, leaving 6 bases not matched to a gene. The CDR3 is 16 amino acids. The germline V gene has CDR1 KGHDR and CDR2 SFDVKD. DNA of the CDR3: TGTGCCACCAGTGATTTTGGGACAGGGGTTTTTGAGACCCAGTACTTC. It specifies CATSDFGTGVFETQYF.

This clonotype was seen a handful of times. The gene calls are TRBV30 and TRBJ2-7; 9 bases are a match to TRBD1. V shed 5 bases, J shed 2 bases, and the junction held 4 bases outside the gene matches. This CDR3 is built from 13 residues. Germline CDR1 GTSNPN, CDR2 SVGIG (reference sequence). In nucleotides, the CDR3 is TGTGCCTGGTCCGGGACAGGGCCCTACGAGCAGTACTTC. This translates into CAWSGTGPYEQYF.

The chain carries TRBV19 and TRBJ2-1; 8 bases line up with TRBD2. This CDR3 contains 14 residues. J lost 2 bases, V lost 9 bases, and 6 bases had no gene match. Germline CDR1 is LNHDA and CDR2 is SQIVND (reference sequence). CDR3 DNA: TGTGCCAGCGGGGGGGACCAGCCCTACAATGAGCAGTTCTTC. This sequence encodes CASGGDQPYNEQFF.

This clonotype came up a few times. The J gene is TRBJ2-1, the V gene TRBV14, with TRBD1 as a possible D gene (6 bases). Trimming took off 0 bases at V and 0 bases at J, with 18 bases between the two ends. CDR3 length: 19 amino acids. Germline values: CDR1 SGHDN, CDR2 FVKESK. CDR3 sequence: CASSQENNYLGASYNEQFF. The CDR3 DNA sequence: TGTGCCAGCAGCCAAGAGAATAATTATTTGGGGGCCTCCTACAATGAGCAGTTCTTC.

This clonotype was counted at least ten times. The chain links TRBV7-9 to TRBJ1-5, with a tentative D call TRBD1 (5 bases). CDR1 SEHNR and CDR2 FQNEAQ come from the germline V gene (reference sequence). The V gene lost 1 base and the J gene lost 5 bases, with 15 bases spanning the gap. The CDR3 length is 16 residues. The CDR3 here is CASSLEMGRPDQPQHF. The CDR3 bases are TGTGCCAGCAGCTTAGAGATGGGGCGACCGGATCAGCCCCAGCATTTT.